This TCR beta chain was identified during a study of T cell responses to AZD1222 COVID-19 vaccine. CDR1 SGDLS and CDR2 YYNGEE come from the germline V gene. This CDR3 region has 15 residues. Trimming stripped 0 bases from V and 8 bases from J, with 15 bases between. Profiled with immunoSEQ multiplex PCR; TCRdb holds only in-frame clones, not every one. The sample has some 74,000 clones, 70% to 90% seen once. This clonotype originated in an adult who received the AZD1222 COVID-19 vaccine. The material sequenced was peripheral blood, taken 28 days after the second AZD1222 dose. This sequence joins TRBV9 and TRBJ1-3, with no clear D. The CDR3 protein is CASSVASGFRDTIYF. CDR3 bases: TGTGCCAGCAGCGTAGCTTCGGGGTTTAGGGACACCATATATTTT.